Shown below are 20 T cell receptor beta chains from a single sample sequenced in a study of regulatory T cells in long-lasting Graves disease. Time point reported: persistent/refractory GD, antithyroid drugs over 5 years with positive TRAb. There was RNA extracted from PBMCs, and the TCR library was made from it. With iRepertoire HTBI primers and Arm-PCR of CDR3 regions, TCR beta libraries were built. TCRdb re-derived calls from the multiplex PCR reads in MiXCR, one entry per CDR3 protein. Of roughly 450,000 distinct CDR3 sequences in the sample, around 21% are singletons; the top ten hold over 7.5%. This specimen was peripheral blood mononuclear cells (PBMCs), taken when the disease was refractory, from a patient treated with antithyroid drugs. Receptors were obtained from a female donor with Graves disease.

The table lists this clonotype with many counts. The V gene is TRBV3-1, the J gene TRBJ2-5, with D possibly matching TRBD1 (5 bases). The length of the CDR3 is 14 residues. The V end was cut by 1 base, the J end by 5 bases, with 11 bases between. Germline loops: CDR1 LGHDT, CDR2 YNNKEL (reference sequence). CDR3 nucleotide sequence: TGTGCCAGCAGCCAAGGCAGGGCAGGCGAGACCCAGTACTTC. Protein product: CASSQGRAGETQYF.

This clonotype was recorded many times. The V and J genes are TRBV30 and TRBJ1-6, with 12 bases that match TRBD1. V was clipped by 8 bases and J by 10 bases; unmatched bases: 15. The CDR3 spans 16 residues. Germline lookup yields CDR1 GTSNPN and CDR2 SVGIG (reference sequence). CDR3 bases: TGTGCCGGATGGTCCCGGGACAGGGGGCGTCAGTCACCCCTCCACTTT. The encoded protein is CAGWSRDRGRQSPLHF.

This clonotype was detected ten times or more. V usage is TRBV5-1 and J usage is TRBJ1-2; no definite D call. In germline, CDR1 is SGHRS, CDR2 YFSETQ. The CDR3 extends over 12 amino acids. V was trimmed by 0 bases and J by 5 bases, leaving 5 bases between them. CDR3 in amino acids: CASSLADYGYTF. The CDR3 DNA is TGCGCCAGCAGCTTGGCAGATTATGGCTACACCTTC.

This clonotype appeared many times. CDR3 coding DNA: TGCAGCGTCCGGGACAGGGCCTATGGCTACACCTTC. Translation: CSVRDRAYGYTF. V is TRBV29-1 and J is TRBJ1-2; 9 bases fit TRBD1. With V trimmed by 6 bases and J by 4 bases, 3 bases remained unmatched. Germline V CDR1 and CDR2: SQVTM, ANQGSEA. The CDR3 spans 12 residues.

V is TRBV19 and J is TRBJ1-5; D perhaps matches TRBD1 (5 bases). Germline values: CDR1 LNHDA, CDR2 SQIVND (reference sequence). V gave up 7 bases and J gave up 4 bases, with 11 bases separating them. The CDR3 totals 13 residues. CDR3 sequence (DNA): TGTGCCAGTACCCATAGGGGAAATCAGCCCCAGCATTTT. As protein: CASTHRGNQPQHF.

In its sample, this clonotype was seen many times. The chain carries TRBV6-1 and TRBJ2-2; D may be TRBD1 (8 bases). The CDR3 consists of 20 residues. The V and J ends lost 4 bases and 0 bases respectively, with 24 bases between them. Per germline, CDR1 MNHNS and CDR2 SASEGT. CDR3 nucleotide sequence: TGTGCCAGCAGTGGATCGGACAGGGAGGGATGGCTTGCGAACACCGGGGAGCTGTTTTTT. This gives the protein CASSGSDREGWLANTGELFF.

This clonotype was observed at least ten times. V is TRBV29-1 and J is TRBJ2-7; D may be TRBD1 or TRBD2 (5 bases each). V was clipped by 4 bases and J by 7 bases, with 14 bases between them. CDR3 length: 12 amino acids. CDR1 is SQVTM, CDR2 ANQGSEA, per germline. The CDR3 is CSVGPGRGEQYF. Written as DNA, the CDR3 is TGCAGCGTTGGGCCGGGGCGAGGGGAGCAGTACTTC.

The gene calls are TRBV12-3 or TRBV12-4 and TRBJ1-1; D remains unclear. This CDR3 has 15 residues. V dropped 4 bases and J dropped 1 base, with 13 bases sitting between them. In nucleotides, the CDR3 is TGTGCCAGCAGTTACTCCTGGGCGGGGAACACTGAAGCTTTCTTT. Translated: CASSYSWAGNTEAFF.

In regard to this clonotype: With a much larger clone just one base away, this may be a read error. The chain carries TRBV28 and TRBJ1-6; D gene uncertain. This CDR3 has 15 residues. V was clipped by 8 bases and J by 0 bases, with 11 bases between them. The V gene's germline CDR1 is MDHEN and CDR2 SYDVKM. In DNA, the CDR3 is TGTGCCAGCGCCGGTATAAACTCCTATAATTCACCCCTCCACTTT. It yields the protein CASAGINSYNSPLHF. Based on the CDR3 plus reference TRBV28 and TRBJ1-6, the full variable domain is DVKVTQSSRYLVKRTGEKVFLECVQDMDHENMFWYRQDPGLGLRLIYFSYDVKMKEKGDIPEGYSVSREKKERFSLILESASTNQTSMYLCASAGINSYNSPLHFGNGTRLTVT.

This clonotype occurred a few times. The chain carries TRBV11-2 and TRBJ2-2, with 10 nucleotides matching TRBD1. This CDR3 is built from 14 residues. V gave up 9 bases and J gave up 6 bases; unmatched junction bases: 7. Germline CDR1 is SGHAT and CDR2 is FQNNGV. The CDR3 sequence: CASPGQGFSGELFF. As DNA, the CDR3 is TGTGCCAGTCCGGGACAGGGGTTCTCCGGGGAGCTGTTTTTT.

J is TRBJ2-4 and V is TRBV7-2; TRBD2 matches at 7 bases. The J segment lost 6 bases and the V segment lost 1 base, leaving 3 bases of the junction unmatched. Germline-derived CDR1 and CDR2 are SGHTA and FQGNSA. This CDR3 has 14 amino acids. The CDR3 protein is CASSLGLAVNIQYF. CDR3 DNA: TGTGCCAGCAGCTTAGGGCTAGCGGTAAACATTCAGTACTTC.

Worth noting for this clonotype: This may stem from a read error, because a much larger clone lies one nucleotide away. The chain links TRBV12-3 or TRBV12-4 to TRBJ2-5; 12 bases line up with TRBD1. The CDR3 consists of 15 residues. This CDR3 reads CASRAGTGGQGTQYF. CDR3 nucleotides: TGTGCCAGCAGAGCCGGGACAGGGGGCCAAGGGACCCAGTACTTC.

This clonotype was found many times. The rearrangement uses TRBV2 and TRBJ2-7; 9 nucleotides line up with TRBD1. With V trimmed by 6 bases and J by 0 bases, 6 bases remained unmatched. This CDR3 spans 15 amino acids. CDR1 and CDR2 from the germline V gene are SNHLY and FYNNEI. DNA for the CDR3: TGTGCCAGCAGAGAGGGGACAGGGATCTCCTACGAGCAGTACTTC. Its protein is CASREGTGISYEQYF.

This clonotype showed up many times. V gene TRBV19 combines with J gene TRBJ2-7, with D tentatively TRBD2 (5 bases). Trimming left V 3 bases short and J 3 bases short, with 12 bases between. The CDR3 spans 14 residues. The V gene's germline CDR1 is LNHDA and CDR2 SQIVND (reference sequence). The CDR3 loop is CASSIRLADYEQYF. The DNA of the CDR3 is TGTGCCAGTAGTATCAGGCTAGCTGACTACGAGCAGTACTTC. Filled out from reference TRBV19 and TRBJ2-7, the complete variable domain reads DGGITQSPKYLFRKEGQNVTLSCEQNLNHDAMYWYRQDPGQGLRLIYYSQIVNDFQKGDIAEGYSVSREKKESFPLTVTSAQKNPTAFYLCASSIRLADYEQYFGPGTRLTVT.

This clonotype was seen a few times. This likely traces to a read error, being one base from a far larger clone. Since no conserved phenylalanine or tryptophan closes the CDR3, a read error is the likely cause. V is TRBV6-1 and J is TRBJ2-7, with 7 bases aligning to TRBD1. V trimming: 6 bases; J trimming: 3 bases; junction bases outside the gene matches: 8. From germline, CDR1 is MNHNS and CDR2 SASEGT. This CDR3 is built from 14 residues. CDR3 loop: CASSPGTVSYEQYL. As DNA, the CDR3 is TGTGCCAGCAGCCCCGGGACAGTGAGCTACGAGCAGTACCTC.

CDR3 region: CASSQGTSELDTQYF. The DNA of the CDR3 is TGTGCCAGCAGCCAAGGGACTAGCGAATTAGATACGCAGTATTTT. This chain connects TRBV7-8 to TRBJ2-3; 10 bases agree with TRBD2. The ends lost 5 bases at V and 5 bases at J; junction bases unmatched: 7. This CDR3 comprises 15 residues. CDR1 is SGHVS and CDR2 is FQNEAQ in the germline V gene. The full variable domain, completed using reference TRBV7-8 and TRBJ2-3, is GAGVSQSPRYKVAKRGQDVALRCDPISGHVSLFWYQQALGQGPEFLTYFQNEAQLDKSGLPSDRFFAERPEGSVSTLKIQRTQQEDSAVYLCASSQGTSELDTQYFGPGTRLTVL.

The chain joins TRBV2 to TRBJ2-4; D not certain. Trimming removed 3 bases at V and 1 base at J, with 1 base between. From germline, CDR1 is SNHLY and CDR2 FYNNEI. The CDR3 length is 12 residues. The CDR3: CASSDAKNIQYF. The CDR3 region has the DNA TGTGCCAGCAGTGATGCCAAAAACATTCAGTACTTC.

This clonotype was found many times. The chain links TRBV28 to TRBJ2-4; 9 bases agree with TRBD2. The CDR3 extends over 15 amino acids. Germline V gene sequence: CDR1 MDHEN, CDR2 SYDVKM. V lost 2 bases, J lost 9 bases, and 8 bases stayed unmatched. DNA of the CDR3: TGTGCCAGCAGTTTAAGTGCGGGAGGGGTTGTCATTCAGTACTTC. Translated: CASSLSAGGVVIQYF.

There are many counts of this clonotype. The V call is TRBV13, the J call TRBJ1-1, with TRBD1 matching over 7 bases. This CDR3 is built from 16 residues. The junction had 10 bases not matched to a gene; V was cut back by 5 bases and J by 1 base. Germline V lookup: CDR1 PRHDT, CDR2 FYEKMQ (reference sequence). The CDR3 protein is CASSPSGGTANTEAFF. CDR3 bases: TGTGCCAGCAGCCCGAGCGGCGGGACAGCGAACACTGAAGCTTTCTTT.

The rearrangement uses TRBV5-1 and TRBJ1-2; the D gene is possibly TRBD1 (6 bases). This CDR3 region has 14 residues. Deletions cut 0 bases from V and 5 bases from J, with 11 bases between. In germline, CDR1 is SGHRS, CDR2 YFSETQ. The CDR3 loop reads CASSLADSRYGYTF. The CDR3 DNA reads as TGCGCCAGCAGCTTGGCGGACAGTCGATATGGCTACACCTTC.